This T cell receptor beta chain was observed in a study of T cells after yellow fever vaccination. Study results and limitations: Weaker, the secondary response had a peak occurring faster, on day 5 versus 15.

TCRdb redid the calling of the 5' RACE reads with MiXCR, one entry per CDR3 protein. The sample contains around 530,000 distinct CDR3 sequences, about a sixth of which appear only once. The CDR3 sequence is 14 residues long. CDR1 is MNHEY, CDR2 SMNVEV, per germline (reference sequence). Trimming removed 5 bases at V and 6 bases at J, with 16 bases between. About this clonotype: The antigen remains undetermined.

The chain has TRBV27 and TRBJ1-2; a possible D gene is TRBD1 (5 bases). The TCR was taken from a young man who received the YFV17D yellow fever vaccine. The sample was PBMCs, taken 5 to 6 days after the first yellow fever vaccination. The DNA of the CDR3 is TGTGCCAGCAGTGGGGGGGGGTGGGTTGATGGCTACACCTTC. Translated, it gives CASSGGGWVDGYTF.